This T cell receptor (beta chain) came from a study of blood T cell repertoires in COVID-19. The germline V gene encodes CDR1 MNHEY and CDR2 SMNVEV (reference sequence). The CDR3 covers 13 residues. Trimming took 8 bases from V and 4 from J; bases not matched to a gene: 7. As originally analysed: Counts of nucleated cells, estimated from reference gene primer amplification, were obtained. Using immunoSEQ multiplex PCR, the repertoire was profiled, and TCRdb retains in-frame clones only, with some absent. V and J calls and clone size are those listed in that table; D and trimming were worked out from the DNA. This sample has 200,000 to 250,000 clones, with more than 75% found just once.

The sample taken for sequencing was PBMCs or T cells enriched from blood (not recorded which). The genes are TRBV27 and TRBJ1-1; 7 bases align to TRBD1. The sequence was obtained from a woman aged 35 to 49 with acute COVID-19. CDR3 loop: CASYRGLGTEAFF. Written as DNA, the CDR3 is TGTGCCAGCTACAGGGGTTTAGGCACTGAAGCTTTCTTT.